This TCR beta chain was recovered during a study of beta chain features in type 1 diabetes. This CDR3 has 15 amino acids. CDR1 and CDR2 (germline): SGHDN, FVKESK. Trimming took off 5 bases at V and 3 bases at J, with 16 bases between the two ends. As every portion of the isolated RNA was reverse transcribed, the sequencing read expressed TCRB transcripts. Samples of naive, central memory and regulatory T cells yielded a mean of approximately 3.9 million reads. Produced via immunoSEQ multiplex PCR; TCRdb's table is partial and in-frame only. The data show under 850,000 clones, 13% seen once. Comments on this clone: Antigen: not known.

Study-level findings and limits: For Type 1 diabetes patients, all four CD4+ subsets carried TCRB CDR3s that were moderately but significantly shorter.

The sample taken for sequencing was naive CD4+ T cells from blood. This receptor was obtained from a man aged 18 to 30 with type 1 diabetes. The chain joins TRBV14 to TRBJ1-1, with D hard to call. The CDR3 region is CASSSGTPGYTEAFF. CDR3 DNA: TGTGCCAGCAGCTCCGGAACCCCGGGATACACTGAAGCTTTCTTT.